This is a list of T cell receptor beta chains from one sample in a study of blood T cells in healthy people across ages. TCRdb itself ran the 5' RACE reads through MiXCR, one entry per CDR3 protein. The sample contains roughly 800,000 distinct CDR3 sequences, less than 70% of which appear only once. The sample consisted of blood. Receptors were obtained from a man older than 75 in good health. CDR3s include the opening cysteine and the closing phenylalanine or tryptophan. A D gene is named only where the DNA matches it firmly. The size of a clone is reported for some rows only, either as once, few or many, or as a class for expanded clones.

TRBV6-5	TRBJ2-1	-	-	CASSPYGSTYNEQFF	TGTGCCAGCAGCCCCTACGGGAGCACCTACAATGAGCAGTTCTTC
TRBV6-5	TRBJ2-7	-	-	CASRWGPYYEQYF	TGTGCCAGCAGATGGGGTCCCTACTACGAGCAGTACTTC
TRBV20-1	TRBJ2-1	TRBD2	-	CSARGGSYNEQFF	TGCAGTGCTAGAGGCGGGAGCTACAATGAGCAGTTCTTC
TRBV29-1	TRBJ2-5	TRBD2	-	CSVAVREQETQYF	TGCAGCGTTGCGGTGCGGGAGCAAGAGACCCAGTACTTC
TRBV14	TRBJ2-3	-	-	CASSQRGAQYF	TGTGCCAGCAGCCAGAGGGGAGCGCAGTATTTT
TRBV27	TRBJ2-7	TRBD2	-	CASREAGTGGYEQYF	TGTGCCAGCAGAGAAGCGGGGACGGGGGGCTACGAGCAGTACTTC
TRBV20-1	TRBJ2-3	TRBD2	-	CSASWREGGRYAYF	TGCAGTGCTAGCTGGCGGGAGGGCGGGAGATACGCGTATTTT
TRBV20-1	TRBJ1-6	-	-	CSARETENSPLHF	TGCAGTGCTAGAGAGACAGAAAATTCACCCCTCCACTTT
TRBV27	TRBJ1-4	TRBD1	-	CASSSTSGAGGQEREKLFF	TGTGCCAGCAGCTCAACTTCCGGGGCAGGGGGCCAGGAACGCGAAAAACTGTTTTTT
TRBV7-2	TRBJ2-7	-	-	CASSPERTSYEQYF	TGTGCCAGCAGCCCAGAGCGGACCTCCTACGAGCAGTACTTC
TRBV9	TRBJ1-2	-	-	CASSRRVGDYGYTF	TGTGCCAGCAGCCGACGGGTTGGGGACTATGGCTACACCTTC
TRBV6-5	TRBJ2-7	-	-	CASKKGASYEQYF	TGTGCCAGCAAAAAAGGGGCAAGCTACGAGCAGTACTTC
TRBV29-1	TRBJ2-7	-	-	CSVVPGVSYEQYF	TGCAGCGTTGTCCCCGGGGTCTCCTACGAGCAGTACTTC
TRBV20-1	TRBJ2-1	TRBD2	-	CSAETSGEYNEQFF	TGCAGTGCTGAGACTAGCGGGGAATACAATGAGCAGTTCTTC
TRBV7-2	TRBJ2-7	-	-	CASSGGLAREQYF	TGTGCCAGCAGCGGGGGGCTAGCGCGGGAGCAGTACTTC
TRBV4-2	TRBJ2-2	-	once	CASSPYYDLGTGELFF	TGTGCCAGCAGCCCTTACTACGACCTAGGGACCGGGGAGCTGTTTTTT
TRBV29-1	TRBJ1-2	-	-	CSVADLGYGYTF	TGCAGCGTTGCAGACCTAGGCTATGGCTACACCTTC
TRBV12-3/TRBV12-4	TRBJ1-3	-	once	CASSSVSSGNTIYF	TGTGCCAGCAGTTCAGTCTCCTCTGGAAACACCATATATTTT
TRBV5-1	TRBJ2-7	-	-	CASSLVGNSYEQYF	TGCGCCAGCAGCTTGGTGGGCAACTCCTACGAGCAGTACTTC
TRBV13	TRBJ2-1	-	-	CASSLGRDPPYEQFF	TGTGCCAGCAGCTTAGGTCGGGACCCTCCCTATGAGCAGTTCTTC
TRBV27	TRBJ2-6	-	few	CASSLSWLGANVLTF	TGTGCCAGCAGTTTATCATGGCTGGGGGCCAACGTCCTGACTTTC
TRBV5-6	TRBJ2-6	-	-	CASSSSPGAGGANVLTF	TGTGCCAGCAGTTCTTCCCCGGGGGCGGGTGGGGCCAACGTCCTGACTTTC
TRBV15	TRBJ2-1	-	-	CATRDGVTLTWNEQFF	TGTGCCACCAGGGATGGGGTTACTCTAACGTGGAATGAGCAGTTCTTC
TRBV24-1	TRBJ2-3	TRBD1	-	CATSATGGADTQYF	TGTGCCACCAGTGCCACAGGGGGAGCAGATACGCAGTATTTT
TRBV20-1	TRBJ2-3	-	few	CSARRGSGTDTQYF	TGCAGTGCTAGGCGGGGAAGCGGCACAGATACGCAGTATTTT